Listed here is a single TCR beta chain. What it recognizes is unknown. In the PCR, 60 Vbeta and 13 Jbeta primers were used. The data were produced by immunoSEQ multiplex PCR, yet TCRdb's version contains in-frame clones alone and is incomplete. This sample has about 86,000 clones, with about 79% found just once. The data stem from a study of cytomegalovirus exposure and HLA in healthy donors. The study, taken as a whole, reports: The study reported that TCR beta sequences accurately predicted HLA-A and HLA-B alleles in most subjects. HLA restriction was apparent for most CMV-associated TCR beta chains in a later analysis.

The receptor's source is a female donor in good health and CMV-seronegative. The sample consisted of PBMCs.

CDR3 amino acids: CASSPPGSTEAFF. The CDR3 bases are TGCGCCAGCAGCCCCCCGGGATCCACTGAAGCTTTCTTT. The chain joins TRBV5-1 to TRBJ1-1, with unresolved D. CDR1 and CDR2 from the germline V gene are SGHRS and YFSETQ. The CDR3 totals 13 residues. The ends were cut back, 4 bases at V and 4 bases at J, with 11 bases in the middle.